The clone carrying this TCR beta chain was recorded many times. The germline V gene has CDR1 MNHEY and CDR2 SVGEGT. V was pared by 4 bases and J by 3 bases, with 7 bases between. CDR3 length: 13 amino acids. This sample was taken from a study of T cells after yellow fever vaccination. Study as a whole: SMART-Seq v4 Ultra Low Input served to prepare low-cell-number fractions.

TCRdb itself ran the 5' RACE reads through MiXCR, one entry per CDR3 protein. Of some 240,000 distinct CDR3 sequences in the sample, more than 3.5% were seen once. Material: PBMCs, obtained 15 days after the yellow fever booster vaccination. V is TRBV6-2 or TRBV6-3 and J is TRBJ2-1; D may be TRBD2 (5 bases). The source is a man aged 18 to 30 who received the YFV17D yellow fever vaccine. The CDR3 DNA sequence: TGTGCCAGCAGTTCACGGGACTACAATGAGCAGTTCTTC. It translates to CASSSRDYNEQFF.